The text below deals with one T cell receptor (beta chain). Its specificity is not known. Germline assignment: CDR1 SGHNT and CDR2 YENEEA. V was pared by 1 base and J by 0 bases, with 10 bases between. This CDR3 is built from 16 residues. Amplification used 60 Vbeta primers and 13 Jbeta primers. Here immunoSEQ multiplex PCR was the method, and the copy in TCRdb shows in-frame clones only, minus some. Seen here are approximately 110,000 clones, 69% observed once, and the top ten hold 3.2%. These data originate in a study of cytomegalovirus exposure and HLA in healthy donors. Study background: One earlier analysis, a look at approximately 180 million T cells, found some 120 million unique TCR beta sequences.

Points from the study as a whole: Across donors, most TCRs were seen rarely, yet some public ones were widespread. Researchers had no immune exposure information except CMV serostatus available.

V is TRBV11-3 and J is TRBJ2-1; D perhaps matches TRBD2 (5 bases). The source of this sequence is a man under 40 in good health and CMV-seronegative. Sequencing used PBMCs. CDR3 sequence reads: CASSLAGGSSYNEQFF. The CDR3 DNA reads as TGTGCCAGCAGCTTAGCCGGAGGAAGCTCCTACAATGAGCAGTTCTTC.